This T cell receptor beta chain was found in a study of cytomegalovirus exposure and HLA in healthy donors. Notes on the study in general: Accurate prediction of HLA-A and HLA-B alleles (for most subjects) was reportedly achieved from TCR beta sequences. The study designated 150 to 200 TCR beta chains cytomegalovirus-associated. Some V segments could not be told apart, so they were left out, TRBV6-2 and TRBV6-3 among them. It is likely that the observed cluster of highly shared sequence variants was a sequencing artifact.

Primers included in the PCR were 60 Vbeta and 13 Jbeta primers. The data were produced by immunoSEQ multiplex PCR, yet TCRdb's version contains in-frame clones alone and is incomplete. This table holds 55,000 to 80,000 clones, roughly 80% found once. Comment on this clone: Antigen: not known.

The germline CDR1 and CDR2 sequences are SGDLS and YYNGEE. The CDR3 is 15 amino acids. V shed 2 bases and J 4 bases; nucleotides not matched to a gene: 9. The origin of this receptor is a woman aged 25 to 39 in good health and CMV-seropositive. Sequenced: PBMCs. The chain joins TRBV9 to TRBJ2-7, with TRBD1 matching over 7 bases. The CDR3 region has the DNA TGTGCCAGCAGCGTGGGGGACAGTCCTACATACGAGCAGTACTTC. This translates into CASSVGDSPTYEQYF.